This T cell receptor (beta chain) was captured in a study of T cells after yellow fever vaccination (dated by TCRdb to between 2019 and 2020). The study in broad terms: The SMART-Seq v4 Ultra Low Input RNA kit was used to prepare libraries from fractions with low cell numbers. Bulk TCR alpha and beta repertoires were sequenced longitudinally to track T-cell clones before and after primary and booster YFV17D yellow fever vaccination. Two healthy male donors, one aged 18 to 29 and one aged 30 to 40 years, made up the cohort. Blood was collected at multiple timepoints before and after primary and secondary immunization, and bulk PBMC replicates and cell subsets were isolated.

From cysteine to phenylalanine, the CDR3 is 15 amino acids long. Of the read, only the CDR3 DNA is kept; its 45 bases are in frame from base 1. In the germline V gene, CDR1 corresponds to MDHEN and CDR2 to SYDVKM. V is clipped by 4 bases and J by 5 bases, and the sequence between their germline boundaries is 18 bases long. TCR cDNA was synthesized by 5'RACE template switching, through which a universal primer site and unique molecular identifiers were introduced. Priming for cDNA synthesis came from both the TCR alpha and TCR beta constant segments. Two PCR steps were used to amplify libraries, with sample barcodes and sequencing adapters being added in the second step. Sequencing of libraries was done on Illumina HiSeq 2500 (2x100 bp) or NovaSeq (2x150 bp). The authors' analysis ran thus. MIGEC handled demultiplexing of reads and collapsing into UMI consensus sequences, while MiXCR performed V(D)J alignment. Vaccine-responding clonotypes were identified with edgeR using replicate PBMC samples, with FDR below 0.01 and a log2 fold change above 5 up to day 15 being required. Each bulk clonotype was labeled CD4 or CD8 based on which sequenced repertoire, CD4 or CD8, contained the clonotype at higher abundance. Using fastp at Q25 and MiXCR, TCRdb reprocessed the public reads and kept productive beta chains. Duplicate CDR3 protein sequences are folded into a single record with the most common DNA and genes. TCRdb's processing, not the authors' own work, is the source of the V and J calls. Recorded for this sample are hundreds of thousands of distinct CDR3 sequences; approximately 13% of them occurred a single time. More than 13% of the sample comes from the top ten.

On this clonotype itself: Which antigen it targets is not known. Per-base quality was not reported, and no clone a single base away is much larger than it.

Overall study results and their limits: A small share of clonotypes occurred in both CD4 and CD8 compartments, likely arising from convergent recombination. Only a couple of donors were included in the study, so the extent to which the findings can be generalized is limited. The secondary T-cell response was found to be weaker but faster than the primary response, with a peak reached on day 5 rather than on day 15. Most clones expanded after primary vaccination were re-detected after the booster (around 96% of CD4 and about 88% of CD8), suggesting broad memory maintenance. Computational filtering was required because FACS-sorted repertoires could contain abundant contaminating clonotypes from the bulk population.

The treatment or condition label of this sample denotes: live attenuated yellow fever vaccine strain. At each blood-draw timepoint, two biological replicates of bulk PBMCs were collected. PBMCs were isolated from peripheral blood using a standard Ficoll-Paque protocol. RNA was extracted with TriZol from bulk PBMCs, CD4 and CD8 fractions, and dextramer-positive and dextramer-negative fractions. The sequence was collected from a man in his thirties or forties who received the YFV17D yellow fever vaccine. The sequencing here drew on PBMCs, taken on the day of the yellow fever booster vaccination. Here the chain combines TRBV28 and TRBJ2-7, with the D gene uncertain. The DNA sequence is TGTGCCAGCAGTTCCCCGGGTGTTGCGCTCCACGAGCAGTACTTC. Its translation is CASSSPGVALHEQYF. Supplemented by the reference TRBV28 and TRBJ2-7 proteins around the CDR3, the complete variable domain is DVKVTQSSRYLVKRTGEKVFLECVQDMDHENMFWYRQDPGLGLRLIYFSYDVKMKEKGDIPEGYSVSREKKERFSLILESASTNQTSMYLCASSSPGVALHEQYFGPGTRLTVT.